The entry below gives a single TCR beta chain sequence along with its context. This sample is part of a study of blood T cell repertoires in COVID-19. Looking at the study overall: COVID-19 samples, acute and convalescent, were from the United States, Italy and Spain.

The participants were between roughly 18 and 100 years old and came from under 25 US areas. Cohorts were determined from participant-reported clinical history. Donors of Cohort 3 who recovered were those that had two negative PCRs, clearance, or symptom resolution. V gave up 3 bases and J gave up 3 bases; unmatched junction bases: 8. Germline CDR1 reads KGHSH; CDR2 reads LQKENI. There are 16 residues in the CDR3. Libraries were prepared by immunoSEQ multiplex PCR; TCRdb keeps only in-frame clonotypes and omits some of them. The sample shows 110,000 to 150,000 clones, approximately 80% of them seen only once.

V usage is TRBV18 and J usage is TRBJ2-3; 8 nucleotides align to TRBD2. This sequence originates from a woman aged 35 to 49 who had recovered from COVID-19. Material: PBMCs or T cells enriched from blood (not recorded which). The CDR3 spells CASSPGTSGITDTQYF. The CDR3 DNA sequence: TGTGCCAGCTCACCGGGCACTAGCGGAATTACAGATACGCAGTATTTT. Using reference TRBV18 and TRBJ2-3 for the parts outside the CDR3, the full variable domain is NAGVMQNPRHLVRRRGQEARLRCSPMKGHSHVYWYRQLPEEGLKFMVYLQKENIIDESGMPKERFSAEFPKEGPSILRIQQVVRGDSAAYFCASSPGTSGITDTQYFGPGTRLTVL.